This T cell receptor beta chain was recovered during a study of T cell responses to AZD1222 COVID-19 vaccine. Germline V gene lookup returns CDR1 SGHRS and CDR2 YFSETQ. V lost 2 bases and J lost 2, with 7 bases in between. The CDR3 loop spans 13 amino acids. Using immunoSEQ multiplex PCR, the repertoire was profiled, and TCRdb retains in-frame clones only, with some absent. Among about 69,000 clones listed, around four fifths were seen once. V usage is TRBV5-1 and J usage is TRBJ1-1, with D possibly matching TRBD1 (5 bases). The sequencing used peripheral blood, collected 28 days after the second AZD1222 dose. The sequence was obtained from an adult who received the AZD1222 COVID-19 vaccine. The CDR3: CASSFTGNTEAFF. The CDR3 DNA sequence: TGCGCCAGCAGCTTTACAGGTAACACTGAAGCTTTCTTT.